The source of this T cell receptor beta chain is a study of preoperative IRX-2 immunotherapy in early breast cancer. This clone was picked up one time. The table came from immunoSEQ multiplex PCR; TCRdb's copy has only in-frame clones and leaves some out. Of 25,000 to 30,000 clones in the sample, 85% to 90% were seen once. Unmatched junction bases numbered 5, after V lost 7 bases and J lost 4 bases. The CDR3 has 13 amino acids. Germline assignment: CDR1 MNHNS and CDR2 SASEGT. The sample's treatment: preoperative locoregional IRX-2 cytokine immunotherapy. J is TRBJ1-1 and V is TRBV6-1; 8 positions match TRBD1. The sample was gathered from a patient treated with IRX-2 immunotherapy. The source is a human donor with breast cancer. As DNA, the CDR3 is TGTGCCAGCACCACAGGGGGAGTCACTGAAGCTTTCTTT. Its protein is CASTTGGVTEAFF.